This T cell receptor beta chain appears in the sequencing data of a study of T cell repertoires in cytomegalovirus infection. Overall study context: Both CMV infection and a matching HLA type were indicated by public TCR beta signatures. Regarding the study as a whole: Dominating the ex vivo response were TCR beta clonotypes that were CMV-specific and HLA-C-restricted. Using cumulative public TCR beta family frequency, the authors identified those who carried CMV together with the relevant HLA.

This clonotype was recorded at least ten times. Its antigen is not known. TCRdb processed the reads anew with MiXCR; each CDR3 protein has one entry. Of under 600,000 distinct CDR3 sequences in the sample, approximately 15% were seen once. CDR3 size: 14 residues. The V gene end was trimmed by 2 bases and the J gene end by 3 bases; junction bases not matched to a gene: 1. Germline assignment: CDR1 SEHNR and CDR2 FQNEAQ (reference sequence). The sequencing input was CD8+ T cells from PBMCs. The chain carries TRBV7-9 and TRBJ2-5; 9 nucleotides align to TRBD1. This receptor was obtained from a human donor in good health (CMV status not recorded). Some clones in this sample may be carry-over from other donors' samples. CDR3 nucleotide sequence: TGTGCCAGCAGCTTAAGGGACAGGGAAGAGACCCAGTACTTC. It codes for CASSLRDREETQYF.